Each of the 12 T cell receptor beta chains below was sequenced from the same sample in a study of T cell clonality in common variable immunodeficiency. Libraries were prepared by immunoSEQ multiplex PCR; TCRdb keeps only in-frame clonotypes and omits some of them. This set yields approximately 60,000 clones and no singletons; the top ten hold around 0.82%. The specimen was peripheral blood mononuclear cells. Receptors were obtained from a person aged 18 to 75 in good health.

This clone has a count of ten or more. With the read ending 3 residues before the CDR3 end, the germline J gene is used to fill in that end. The chain joins TRBV7-8 to TRBJ1-5, with TRBD1 as a possible D gene (5 bases). The germline V gene encodes CDR1 SGHVS and CDR2 FQNEAQ. V lost 4 bases, J lost 3 bases, and 13 bases lay in between. This CDR3 region has 15 residues. The sequenced part of the CDR3 DNA is TGTGCCAGCAGCTCCACCGACAGTTTCAATCAGCCC. Its protein product is CASSSTDSFNQP. The CDR3 in full is CASSSTDSFNQPQHF.

This clone was counted at least ten times. With the read ending 3 residues before the CDR3 end, the germline J gene is used to fill in that end. The V gene is TRBV5-1, the J gene TRBJ2-3, with 10 bases matching TRBD1. Germline V gene data show CDR1 as SGHRS and CDR2 as YFSETQ. The CDR3 is made up of 15 amino acids. The V gene end was trimmed by 4 bases and the J gene end by 2 bases; junction bases not matched to a gene: 4. The chain's CDR3 is CASSTGQGVTDTQYF. The CDR3 DNA, read in part, is TGCGCCAGCAGCACAGGACAGGGGGTCACAGATACG.

Of note for this clone: The junction departs from the called germline gene at one end, perhaps through a read error. The sequenced part of the CDR3 DNA is TGTGCCAGTAGTGCCCGCGGGGGAAGCACC. Translating gives CASSARGGST. The full CDR3 protein is CASSARGGSTIYF. The V call is TRBV19, the J call TRBJ1-3, with D possibly TRBD1 on 5 matching bases. The DNA ends 3 residues before the CDR3 does, and the rest of the CDR3 is filled in from the germline J gene. The CDR3 has 13 amino acids. Per the germline V gene, CDR1 is LNHDA and CDR2 is SQIVND (reference sequence).

This clone has a count of ten or more. The read ends 3 residues shy of where the CDR3 ends; the end is completed using the germline J gene. The V and J genes are TRBV6-1 and TRBJ2-6, with 7 positions matching TRBD1. Germline lookup yields CDR1 MNHNS and CDR2 SASEGT. Unmatched junction bases numbered 5, after V lost 0 bases and J lost 0 bases. The CDR3 length is 18 residues. CDR3 protein: CASSEARTGPSGANVLTF. CDR3 DNA (partial): TGTGCCAGCAGTGAAGCAAGGACAGGCCCCTCTGGGGCCAACGTC.

Many counts were recorded for this clone. Sequencing ends 3 residues short of the CDR3 end; the germline J gene provides the rest. The chain joins TRBV19 to TRBJ1-5; TRBD1 aligns across 11 bases. Germline trimming cut 7 bases from V and 7 bases from J; bases unmatched to any gene: 12. Germline V gene sequence: CDR1 LNHDA, CDR2 SQIVND (reference sequence). The CDR3 runs to 16 residues. The CDR3 spells CASTPRTGGAGQPQHF. Incomplete CDR3 DNA: TGTGCCAGTACCCCCCGGACAGGGGGCGCAGGACAGCCC.

This clone was counted ten times or more. The CDR3 end falls 3 residues outside the read, so it is completed with the germline J gene. The V call is TRBV20-1, the J call TRBJ2-7; D not resolved. The CDR3 has 12 amino acids. V was trimmed by 3 bases and J by 6 bases, leaving 12 bases between them. Looked up from germline, CDR1 is DFQATT and CDR2 is SNEGSKA (reference sequence). The CDR3 here is CSARKAVTEQYF. The DNA read from the CDR3 is TGCAGTGCTAGGAAAGCCGTAACCGAG.

This clone was counted ten times or more. Sequencing ends 3 residues short of the CDR3 end; the germline J gene provides the rest. This chain uses TRBV10-2 with TRBJ2-7, with 9 positions matching TRBD2. CDR1 and CDR2 (germline): WSHSY, SAAADI. Unmatched junction bases numbered 0, after V lost 0 bases and J lost 6 bases. This CDR3 is built from 13 residues. The CDR3 spells CASSESSGSEQYF. The CDR3 bases that were read are TGCGCCAGCAGTGAGTCTAGCGGGAGCGAG.

This clone was picked up many times. The read terminates 3 residues ahead of where the CDR3 ends, so the germline J gene completes it. The rearrangement uses TRBV6-2 or TRBV6-3 and TRBJ2-7; a weak D match, TRBD2 (6 bases). Germline V lookup: CDR1 MNHEY, CDR2 SVGEGT. The CDR3 contains 15 residues. Trimming cost V 0 bases and J 6 bases, with 15 bases left between them. CDR3 DNA, as far as it was read: TGTGCCAGCAGTTACTCGGGATGGCCTAGCGCCGAG. Amino acids: CASSYSGWPSAE. The complete CDR3 sequence is CASSYSGWPSAEQYF.

This clone appeared many times. The read terminates 3 residues ahead of where the CDR3 ends, so the germline J gene completes it. The gene calls are TRBV19 and TRBJ1-5; D perhaps matches TRBD1 (5 bases). The CDR3 consists of 15 residues. The V and J ends lost 1 base and 4 bases respectively, with 11 bases between them. Per the germline V gene, CDR1 is LNHDA and CDR2 is SQIVND (reference sequence). The CDR3 bases that were read are TGTGCCAGTAGTATAGTTTTGGGACTTAATCAGCCC. It is translated as CASSIVLGLNQP. The whole CDR3 protein is CASSIVLGLNQPQHF.

Ten or more counts support this clone. The read ends 3 residues before the CDR3 terminus; that terminus is restored from the germline J gene. The V and J genes are TRBV5-4 and TRBJ1-2, with a weak D call TRBD1 (6 bases). Trimming removed 4 bases from V and 2 bases from J, with 15 bases in between. This CDR3 contains 15 residues. Germline V gene lookup returns CDR1 SGHNT and CDR2 YYREEE (reference sequence). The DNA read from the CDR3 is TGTGCCAGCAGCCGATTACAGGGTGGCAACTATGGC. It encodes CASSRLQGGNYG. The whole CDR3 reads CASSRLQGGNYGYTF.

This clone was recorded at least ten times. The read ends 3 residues shy of where the CDR3 ends; the end is completed using the germline J gene. The chain has TRBV5-1 and TRBJ1-1; 7 nucleotides align to TRBD1. From germline, CDR1 is SGHRS and CDR2 YFSETQ. The length of the CDR3 is 13 residues. V lost 4 bases to trimming and J lost 4 bases; unmatched junction nucleotides: 4. The CDR3 DNA, read in part, is TGCGCCAGCAGCGGGGACAGCATCACTGAA. The encoded protein is CASSGDSITE. Given in full, the CDR3 is CASSGDSITEAFF.

Many counts were recorded for this clone. The sequence runs out 3 residues before the end of the CDR3; the remainder is reconstructed from the germline J gene. The rearrangement joins TRBV19 to TRBJ1-5; 11 bases match TRBD1. Per germline, CDR1 LNHDA and CDR2 SQIVND (reference sequence). The ends lost 7 bases at V and 6 bases at J; junction bases unmatched: 14. CDR3 length: 17 amino acids. The covered CDR3 bases are TGTGCCAGTAATGAACGGTTGGGACAGGGGGGAAGTCAGCCC. It translates to CASNERLGQGGSQP. The entire CDR3 protein is CASNERLGQGGSQPQHF.